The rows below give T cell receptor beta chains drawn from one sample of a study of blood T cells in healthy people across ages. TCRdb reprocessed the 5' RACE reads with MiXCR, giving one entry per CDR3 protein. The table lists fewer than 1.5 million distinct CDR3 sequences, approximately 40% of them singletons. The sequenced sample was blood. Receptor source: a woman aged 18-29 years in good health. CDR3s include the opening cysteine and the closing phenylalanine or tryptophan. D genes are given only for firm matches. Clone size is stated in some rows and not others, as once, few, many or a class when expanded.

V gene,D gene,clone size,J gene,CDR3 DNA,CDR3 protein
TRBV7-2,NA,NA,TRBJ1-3,TGTGCCAGCAGCCCGACGGGGCCGAGCTCTGGAAACACCATATATTTT,CASSPTGPSSGNTIYF
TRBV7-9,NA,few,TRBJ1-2,TGTGCCAGCAGCTCTTTTGGGACGGATGGCTACACCTTC,CASSSFGTDGYTF
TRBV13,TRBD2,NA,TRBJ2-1,TGTGCCAGCCGTGCGGGAGGCCGCTCCTACAATGAGCAGTTCTTC,CASRAGGRSYNEQFF
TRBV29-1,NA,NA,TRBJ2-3,TGCAGCGTTGCAGCGGTCAGCACAGATACGCAGTATTTT,CSVAAVSTDTQYF
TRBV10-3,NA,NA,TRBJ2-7,TGTGCCATCAGTAAACAGGCCGCCTACGAGCAGTACTTC,CAISKQAAYEQYF
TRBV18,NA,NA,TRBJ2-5,TGTGCCAGCTCACCACCGTCTGTCAGGCAAGAGACCCAGTACTTC,CASSPPSVRQETQYF
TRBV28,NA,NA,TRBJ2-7,TGTGCCAGCAGTAAAACATGGGAATCCTACAATGAGCAGTACTTC,CASSKTWESYNEQYF
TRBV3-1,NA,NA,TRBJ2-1,TGTGCCAGCAGCCATTACCGGAATACCTACGAGCAGTTCTTC,CASSHYRNTYEQFF
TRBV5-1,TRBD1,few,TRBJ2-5,TGCGCCAGCGATAGACGAGGGACAGGGAAAGAGACCCAGTACTTC,CASDRRGTGKETQYF
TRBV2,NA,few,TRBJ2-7,TGTGCCAGCAGAGCACTGGGGAATGAGCAGTACTTC,CASRALGNEQYF
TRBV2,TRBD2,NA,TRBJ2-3,TGTGCCAGCCTAGCGGGAGTTACCACAGATACGCAGTATTTT,CASLAGVTTDTQYF
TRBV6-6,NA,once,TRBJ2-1,TGTGCCAGCAGCTTACTGGGGCGGGCCTCCTACAATGAGCAGTTCTTC,CASSLLGRASYNEQFF
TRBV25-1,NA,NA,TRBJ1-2,TGTGCCAGCAGTAAAGGGTCCTATGGCTACACCTTC,CASSKGSYGYTF
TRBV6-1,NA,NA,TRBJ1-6,TGTGCCAGCGGCAAGAGCTCCTATAATTCACCCCTCCACTTT,CASGKSSYNSPLHF
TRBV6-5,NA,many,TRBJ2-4,TGTGCCAGCAGTCCACTCGGCGAGGTCAAAAACATTCAGTACTTC,CASSPLGEVKNIQYF
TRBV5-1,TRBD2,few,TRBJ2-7,TGCGCCAGCAGCCTAAGGACTAGCGGGAGTCGGCACGAGCAGTACTTC,CASSLRTSGSRHEQYF
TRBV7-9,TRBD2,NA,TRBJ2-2,TGTGCCAGCAGCTTACCAGCCCGGGAGGAGTACACCGGGGAGCTGTATTTT,CASSLPAREEYTGELYF
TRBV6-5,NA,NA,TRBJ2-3,TGTGCCAGCAGGCCAGTTATCGGGGCAGATACGCAGTATTTT,CASRPVIGADTQYF
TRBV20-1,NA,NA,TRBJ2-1,TGCAGTGCTAGAGGTGGGACCCTGGGAGCCTACGAGCAGTTCTTC,CSARGGTLGAYEQFF
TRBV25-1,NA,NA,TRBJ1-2,TGTGCCAGCAGTGCTTACTCGGAAGGCTATGGCTACACCTTC,CASSAYSEGYGYTF
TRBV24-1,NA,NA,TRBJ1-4,TGTGCCACGGCAGACAGCACTAATGAAAAACTGTTTTTT,CATADSTNEKLFF
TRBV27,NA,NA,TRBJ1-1,TGTGCCAGCAGTTTGGTATTGGACACTGAAGCTTTCTTT,CASSLVLDTEAFF